Listed here are 30 T cell receptor beta chains from one sample, sequenced in a study of T cell changes during pregnancy in multiple sclerosis. Sequencing used immunoSEQ multiplex PCR; TCRdb keeps in-frame clones, though not all of them. The repertoire has approximately 44,000 clones, roughly 90% of them found once; the top ten carry approximately 0.62%. The material sequenced was CD4+ T cells from peripheral blood mononuclear cells, taken in the first trimester of pregnancy. The receptors derive from a female donor with multiple sclerosis, enrolled in a pregnancy study.

This rearrangement joins TRBV5-1 to TRBJ2-2, with a tentative D call TRBD2 (5 bases). Per germline, CDR1 SGHRS and CDR2 YFSETQ. V lost 7 bases and J lost 0, with 10 bases in between. The CDR3 has 14 residues. The CDR3 sequence is CASSSSSNTGELFF. Written as DNA, the CDR3 is TGCGCCAGCTCCTCTAGCTCGAACACCGGGGAGCTGTTTTTT.

The chain couples TRBV27 to TRBJ2-7; the match to TRBD2 covers 9 bases. The ends lost 3 bases at V and 6 bases at J; junction bases unmatched: 9. Germline V gene data show CDR1 as MNHEY and CDR2 as SMNVEV (reference sequence). The CDR3 length is 15 residues. CDR3 coding DNA: TGTGCCAGCAGTTTTTACCCGCGGCGGGGGGGCGAGCAGTACTTC. Translated: CASSFYPRRGGEQYF.

The V gene is TRBV11-2, the J gene TRBJ1-1; TRBD1 agrees at 10 bases. J lost 2 bases, V lost 6 bases, and 6 bases had no gene match. The CDR3 runs to 15 residues. Per germline, CDR1 SGHAT and CDR2 FQNNGV. The CDR3 sequence: CASRSGDRGNTEAFF. The CDR3 nucleotides are TGTGCCAGCAGGTCCGGGGACAGGGGCAACACTGAAGCTTTCTTT.

The chain joins TRBV5-6 to TRBJ2-7; 10 bases match TRBD2. This CDR3 comprises 17 residues. The germline V gene encodes CDR1 SGHDT and CDR2 YYEEEE. V shed 5 bases, J shed 2 bases, and the junction held 13 bases outside the gene matches. Here the CDR3 reads CASRKTGLADLTYEQYF. The CDR3 DNA reads TGTGCCAGCAGAAAAACCGGACTAGCGGACCTTACCTACGAGCAGTACTTC.

The chain employs TRBV27 and TRBJ2-2, with TRBD2 matching 9 bases. The V and J ends lost 5 bases and 2 bases, in that order; junction bases with no gene match: 12. CDR1 and CDR2 from the germline V gene are MNHEY and SMNVEV (reference sequence). This CDR3 is 18 amino acids long. The CDR3 DNA follows: TGTGCCAGCAGTCTCACCCGGCTAGCGGGAACCAACACCGGGGAGCTGTTTTTT. Protein sequence: CASSLTRLAGTNTGELFF.

This clone appeared once. The J gene is TRBJ1-5, the V gene TRBV19, with 10 bases fitting TRBD1. The germline gives CDR1 LNHDA, CDR2 SQIVND (reference sequence). The CDR3 totals 17 residues. J gave up 6 bases and V 5 bases, and 13 bases lay outside the gene matches. In nucleotides, the CDR3 is TGTGCCAGTAGTGCCCCTCCCGGGACAGGGGAGACTCAGCCCCAGCATTTT. This translates into CASSAPPGTGETQPQHF.

The V and J genes are TRBV6-5 and TRBJ1-1; maybe TRBD1 (5 bases). The CDR3 is made up of 13 amino acids. The germline V gene encodes CDR1 MNHEY and CDR2 SVGAGI. Trimming stripped 6 bases from V and 5 bases from J, with 13 bases between. This CDR3 is CASSPYDRTEAFF. The CDR3 DNA is TGTGCCAGCAGCCCCTATGACAGAACTGAAGCTTTCTTT.

This sequence joins TRBV2 and TRBJ2-7, with D possibly matching TRBD1 (5 bases). Per germline, CDR1 SNHLY and CDR2 FYNNEI. V was cut by 3 bases and J by 2 bases, with 17 bases left in between. CDR3 length equals 16 residues. CDR3 sequence reads: CASSEPNRLVAYEQYF. The CDR3 DNA is TGTGCCAGCAGTGAGCCTAACAGGCTCGTGGCCTACGAGCAGTACTTC.

The chain recombines TRBV27 with TRBJ2-5; no reliable D call. The CDR3 has 16 amino acids. V was clipped by 2 bases and J by 5 bases, with 18 bases between them. Germline V CDR1 and CDR2: MNHEY, SMNVEV (reference sequence). This chain's CDR3 is CASSLDPRGRKETQYF. The CDR3 DNA reads as TGTGCCAGCAGTTTAGATCCTAGAGGCAGAAAGGAGACCCAGTACTTC.

The chain recombines TRBV5-6 with TRBJ2-7; possibly TRBD2 for D (5 bases). Per germline, CDR1 SGHDT and CDR2 YYEEEE. This CDR3 is 12 amino acids long. The V end lost 1 base, the J end lost 6 bases, and 8 bases lay between the germline ends. CDR3 protein: CASSLFRGEQYF. The CDR3 bases are TGTGCCAGCAGCTTGTTTCGGGGCGAGCAGTACTTC. Drawing the rest from reference TRBV5-6 and TRBJ2-7, the complete variable domain is DAGVTQSPTHLIKTRGQQVTLRCSPKSGHDTVSWYQQALGQGPQFIFQYYEEEERQRGNFPDRFSGHQFPNYSSELNVNALLLGDSALYLCASSLFRGEQYFGPGTRLTVT.

As regards this clone: Additional DNA sequences in this sample encode the identical CDR3. This sequence joins TRBV9 and TRBJ2-6; D is undetermined. The CDR3 runs 15 residues. V lost 0 bases and J 3 bases, leaving 7 bases between the germline ends. Looked up from germline, CDR1 is SGDLS and CDR2 is YYNGEE. The CDR3 reads CASSVAGSGANVLTF. Here the CDR3 DNA reads TGTGCCAGCAGCGTAGCGGGTAGTGGGGCCAACGTCCTGACTTTC. Looking up the rest from reference TRBV9 and TRBJ2-6 gives the full variable domain: DSGVTQTPKHLITATGQRVTLRCSPRSGDLSVYWYQQSLDQGLQFLIQYYNGEERAKGNILERFSAQQFPDLHSELNLSSLELGDSALYFCASSVAGSGANVLTFGAGSRLTVL.

The genes are TRBV7-2 and TRBJ2-7, with D hard to call. From germline, CDR1 is SGHTA and CDR2 FQGNSA. V lost 5 bases to trimming and J lost 0 bases, with 14 bases between them. This CDR3 region has 15 residues. CDR3 in amino acids: CASSQGGGNSYEQYF. CDR3 DNA: TGTGCCAGCAGCCAAGGCGGCGGAAACTCCTACGAGCAGTACTTC.

V usage is TRBV5-1 and J usage is TRBJ2-7, with 8 bases lining up with TRBD2. The CDR3 sequence is 17 residues long. The trim removed 1 base at V and 0 bases at J, leaving 9 bases unmatched. Looked up from germline, CDR1 is SGHRS and CDR2 is YFSETQ. The CDR3 coding sequence is TGCGCCAGCAGCTTGTCTGCGGGAGGACTCATCTCCTACGAGCAGTACTTC. Translating it yields CASSLSAGGLISYEQYF.

The chain links TRBV18 to TRBJ2-2; D is uncertain. This CDR3 is built from 13 residues. Germline V gives CDR1 KGHSH, CDR2 LQKENI. CDR3 coding DNA: TGTCCTCCTAAGACACAAAACACCGGGGAGCTGTTTTTT. This codes for CPPKTQNTGELFF.

This chain connects TRBV28 to TRBJ2-2, with 9 bases matching TRBD1. CDR3 length equals 15 residues. V lost 6 bases and J lost 3; bases outside the gene matches: 5. The germline V gene encodes CDR1 MDHEN and CDR2 SYDVKM. The CDR3 sequence is CASRYRDRDTGELFF. CDR3 DNA sequence: TGTGCCAGCAGGTACCGGGACAGGGACACCGGGGAGCTGTTTTTT.

The chain employs TRBV11-3 and TRBJ1-4; weak D call: TRBD1 (5 bases). The germline gives CDR1 SGHNT, CDR2 YENEEA. The CDR3 has 14 amino acids. V was shortened by 3 bases and J by 6 bases, with 11 bases between the two germline ends. CDR3 sequence: CASSLEGPYEKLFF. CDR3 DNA: TGTGCCAGCAGCTTGGAGGGGCCCTATGAAAAACTGTTTTTT.

J is TRBJ1-2 and V is TRBV5-4; TRBD1 agrees at 8 bases. The CDR3 covers 15 residues. CDR1 and CDR2 (germline): SGHNT, YYREEE (reference sequence). V lost 4 bases to trimming and J lost 1 base; unmatched junction nucleotides: 6. The CDR3 reads CASSLQDRVNYGYTF. CDR3 sequence (DNA): TGTGCCAGCAGCCTTCAGGACAGGGTTAACTATGGCTACACCTTC.

The chain employs TRBV5-1 and TRBJ1-1, with 9 nucleotides matching TRBD1. V was pared by 1 base and J by 4 bases, with 8 bases of the junction left unmatched. This CDR3 contains 16 residues. Germline CDR1 is SGHRS and CDR2 is YFSETQ. This CDR3 reads CASSLFGDRVVTEAFF. In nucleotides, the CDR3 is TGCGCCAGCAGCTTGTTTGGGGACAGGGTCGTCACTGAAGCTTTCTTT.

The V and J genes are TRBV2 and TRBJ1-1, with 7 bases identical to TRBD1. With V trimmed by 6 bases and J by 0 bases, 7 bases remained unmatched. CDR3 length: 15 amino acids. The V gene's germline CDR1 is SNHLY and CDR2 FYNNEI. CDR3 bases: TGTGCCAGCAGGGCGACAGGGATGATGAACACTGAAGCTTTCTTT. Translation: CASRATGMMNTEAFF.

The J gene is TRBJ2-3, the V gene TRBV2; 8 bases are shared with TRBD1. Germline CDR1 reads SNHLY; CDR2 reads FYNNEI. V lost 6 bases and J lost 1; bases outside the gene matches: 3. The CDR3 length is 14 residues. CDR3 loop: CASRPGQGTDTQYF. The CDR3 DNA is TGTGCCAGCAGGCCGGGACAGGGCACAGATACGCAGTATTTT.

This sequence joins TRBV15 and TRBJ1-4; D possibly corresponds to TRBD1 (6 bases). The CDR3 has 14 amino acids. V gave up 4 bases and J gave up 8 bases, with 14 bases separating them. Looked up from germline, CDR1 is LNHNV and CDR2 is YYDKDF (reference sequence). CDR3 sequence: CATSNRVTGEKLFF. The CDR3 DNA reads as TGTGCCACCAGCAACAGGGTTACGGGAGAAAAACTGTTTTTT.

The chain links TRBV19 to TRBJ2-2; 8 bases are a match to TRBD1. V lost 5 bases and J lost 1; bases outside the gene matches: 6. Looked up from germline, CDR1 is LNHDA and CDR2 is SQIVND (reference sequence). This CDR3 comprises 16 residues. CDR3 coding DNA: TGTGCCAGTAGTCACAGACAGGGGCTGAACACCGGGGAGCTGTTTTTT. The encoded protein is CASSHRQGLNTGELFF.

This clone was seen more than once but under ten times. The gene calls are TRBV19 and TRBJ1-1; D is uncertain. The length of the CDR3 is 13 residues. The V end lost 3 bases, the J end lost 5 bases, and 10 bases lay between the germline ends. Looked up from germline, CDR1 is LNHDA and CDR2 is SQIVND (reference sequence). CDR3 loop: CASSISRVTEAFF. CDR3 nucleotide sequence: TGTGCCAGTAGTATCTCGAGGGTTACTGAAGCTTTCTTT. Full variable domain (rest looked up from reference TRBV19 and TRBJ1-1): DGGITQSPKYLFRKEGQNVTLSCEQNLNHDAMYWYRQDPGQGLRLIYYSQIVNDFQKGDIAEGYSVSREKKESFPLTVTSAQKNPTAFYLCASSISRVTEAFFGQGTRLTVV.

The chain is built from TRBV19 and TRBJ2-5; TRBD2 agrees at 15 bases. The CDR3 loop spans 18 amino acids. In germline, CDR1 is LNHDA, CDR2 SQIVND (reference sequence). V gave up 1 base and J gave up 7 bases; unmatched junction bases: 10. The CDR3 sequence is CASSIAGLAGGVEVTQYF. Here the CDR3 DNA reads TGTGCCAGTAGTATAGCAGGACTAGCGGGAGGGGTGGAAGTGACCCAGTACTTC.

The chain has TRBV6-1 and TRBJ2-1, with TRBD2 matching over 8 bases. Germline assignment: CDR1 MNHNS and CDR2 SASEGT. This CDR3 has 11 residues. Trimming removed 8 bases from V and 15 bases from J; junction bases left unmatched: 9. This CDR3 is CASSEIAGPFF. The CDR3 DNA sequence: TGTGCCAGCTCGGAGATAGCGGGACCGTTCTTC.

CDR3 coding DNA: TGTGCCAGCAGTTTCACTAGCGGGAGTTCAGCCGGGGAGCTGTTTTTT. This codes for CASSFTSGSSAGELFF. V gene TRBV7-2 combines with J gene TRBJ2-2; 11 bases are shared with TRBD2. CDR1 SGHTA and CDR2 FQGNSA come from the germline V gene. There are 16 residues in the CDR3. The trim removed 6 bases at V and 6 bases at J, leaving 9 bases unmatched.

V and J are TRBV11-2 and TRBJ1-1, with D maybe TRBD1 (5 bases). Trimming left V 4 bases short and J 0 bases short, with 12 bases between. CDR1 and CDR2 from the germline V gene are SGHAT and FQNNGV. CDR3 length equals 15 residues. CDR3 sequence reads: CASSSPGGLNTEAFF. CDR3 DNA: TGTGCCAGCAGCTCTCCGGGGGGATTGAACACTGAAGCTTTCTTT.

CDR3 loop: CASGSGGIAAVSYNEQFF. CDR3 coding DNA: TGCGCCAGCGGATCCGGGGGGATAGCTGCTGTCTCCTACAATGAGCAGTTCTTC. The chain joins TRBV10-2 to TRBJ2-1, with 7 bases matching TRBD2. The CDR3 runs 18 residues. Germline CDR1 is WSHSY and CDR2 is SAAADI. Trimming at V came to 8 bases and at J to 0 bases, leaving 16 bases not matched to a gene.

This sequence joins TRBV5-1 and TRBJ2-1; 7 positions match TRBD2. The CDR3 extends over 13 amino acids. V dropped 7 bases and J dropped 7; count of bases not matched to a gene: 8. Germline V CDR1 and CDR2: SGHRS, YFSETQ. CDR3 in DNA: TGCGCCAGCTATAAAAGGGAGGGAAATGAGCAGTTCTTC. It encodes CASYKREGNEQFF.

The chain uses TRBV7-9 and TRBJ2-1; 13 positions match TRBD2. Germline V gives CDR1 SEHNR, CDR2 FQNEAQ (reference sequence). The CDR3 totals 18 residues. Unmatched junction bases numbered 10, after V lost 5 bases and J lost 3 bases. CDR3 loop: CASSRTSGRAAFYNEQFF. The CDR3 nucleotides are TGTGCCAGCAGCCGGACTAGCGGGAGAGCGGCCTTCTACAATGAGCAGTTCTTC.